This is a list of T cell receptor beta chains from one sample in a study of T cell repertoires in cytomegalovirus infection. MiXCR, applied by TCRdb to the reads, yields one record per CDR3 protein. The sample lists fewer than 550,000 distinct CDR3 sequences, about 15% occurring once. The sample was CD8+ T cells from PBMCs. The receptors shown here come from a human donor in good health (CMV status not recorded). Some clones in this sample may be carry-over from other donors' samples. Both conserved end residues are part of each CDR3. A D gene is named only where the DNA matches it firmly. Expanded clones get a size class; other rows say once, few or many, or leave the size out.

size: few; D: TRBD1; V: TRBV7-9; J: TRBJ1-2; CDR3: CASLPGQLNGYTF; DNA: TGTGCCAGCTTACCGGGACAGCTTAATGGCTACACCTTC
size: many; D: TRBD1; V: TRBV7-3; J: TRBJ2-5; CDR3: CASSPGTGGVEDQETQYF; DNA: TGTGCCAGCAGCCCCGGGACAGGGGGAGTAGAGGACCAAGAGACCCAGTACTTC
size: few; D: TRBD1; V: TRBV9; J: TRBJ2-1; CDR3: CASKGGGTGYNEQFF; DNA: TGTGCCAGCAAAGGGGGCGGGACAGGATACAATGAGCAGTTCTTC
size: .; D: .; V: TRBV20-1; J: TRBJ1-6; CDR3: CSASKGSGYNSPLHF; DNA: TGCAGTGCTAGCAAGGGTTCAGGCTATAATTCACCCCTCCACTTT
size: many; D: .; V: TRBV7-8; J: TRBJ1-3; CDR3: CASSFAGGGSGNTIYF; DNA: TGTGCCAGCAGCTTTGCAGGCGGCGGCTCTGGAAACACCATATATTTT
size: .; D: .; V: TRBV27; J: TRBJ2-3; CDR3: CASSSGWVVVF; DNA: TGTGCCAGCAGCTCCGGTTGGGTAGTAGTTTTT
size: .; D: TRBD1; V: TRBV28; J: TRBJ2-1; CDR3: CASSPDRGRGDNEQFF; DNA: TGTGCCAGCAGTCCAGACAGGGGCCGAGGGGACAATGAGCAGTTCTTC
size: .; D: .; V: TRBV18; J: TRBJ1-4; CDR3: CASSPDSPPTNEKLFF; DNA: TGTGCCAGCTCACCGGACAGTCCTCCAACTAATGAAAAACTGTTTTTT
size: .; D: TRBD1; V: TRBV19; J: TRBJ1-2; CDR3: CASSKTGAIGYTF; DNA: TGTGCCAGTAGTAAGACAGGGGCGATTGGCTACACCTTC
size: many; D: .; V: TRBV12-5; J: TRBJ2-7; CDR3: CASGLSYFEGISYEQYF; DNA: TGTGCTAGTGGTCTGTCCTACTTTGAGGGCATATCCTACGAGCAGTACTTC
size: .; D: .; V: TRBV25-1; J: TRBJ1-6; CDR3: CASSEPGTVPLHF; DNA: TGTGCCAGCAGTGAGCCCGGGACGGTACCCCTCCACTTT
size: many; D: .; V: TRBV2; J: TRBJ2-5; CDR3: CASSPTEIETQYF; DNA: TGTGCCAGCAGCCCCACTGAAATCGAGACCCAGTACTTC
size: .; D: .; V: TRBV30; J: TRBJ2-3; CDR3: CAWSVLWAELSTDTQYF; DNA: TGTGCCTGGAGTGTACTATGGGCGGAACTTAGCACAGATACGCAGTATTTT
size: many; D: .; V: TRBV11-2; J: TRBJ2-1; CDR3: CASSFRQADEQFF; DNA: TGTGCCAGCAGCTTCAGACAGGCCGATGAGCAGTTCTTC
size: once; D: .; V: TRBV20-1; J: TRBJ1-2; CDR3: CSAETPGHKNYGYTF; DNA: TGCAGTGCTGAAACCCCGGGACACAAAAACTATGGCTACACCTTC
size: few; D: .; V: TRBV28; J: TRBJ2-4; CDR3: CASSSGTADRRAKNIQYF; DNA: TGTGCCAGCAGTTCCGGGACGGCCGACAGGAGAGCCAAAAACATTCAGTACTTC
size: many; D: .; V: TRBV12-3/TRBV12-4; J: TRBJ1-6; CDR3: CASSGGLTSSYNSPLHF; DNA: TGTGCCAGCAGTGGGGGACTGACGAGCTCCTATAATTCACCCCTCCACTTT
size: many; D: .; V: TRBV12-3/TRBV12-4; J: TRBJ1-2; CDR3: CASSAPPGALGYTF; DNA: TGTGCCAGCAGTGCCCCCCCGGGGGCTCTAGGCTACACCTTC
size: many; D: .; V: TRBV28; J: TRBJ1-6; CDR3: CASSLLETSYNSPLHF; DNA: TGTGCCAGCAGTTTACTGGAAACCTCCTATAATTCACCCCTCCACTTT
size: many; D: .; V: TRBV15; J: TRBJ1-5; CDR3: CATRPGFLSQPQHF; DNA: TGTGCCACCAGACCAGGGTTTTTGAGTCAGCCCCAGCATTTT